This TCR beta chain is drawn from a study of patients and donors after allogeneic stem cell transplantation. Germline V gene lookup returns CDR1 SGHRS and CDR2 YFSETQ. This CDR3 has 14 residues. Trimming removed 4 bases from V and 1 base from J, with 11 bases in between. Each CDR3 protein gets one entry after TCRdb re-called the RT-PCR reads with MiXCR. Seen here are roughly 8,000 distinct CDR3 sequences, roughly 11% observed once, and the top ten hold 52%. This clonotype was recorded many times. The receptor was isolated from a human donor who was either an allogeneic HSCT recipient or a stem cell or donor lymphocyte infusion donor (not recorded which). It is not recorded whose cells these are; they may come from a transplant donor. V and J are TRBV5-1 and TRBJ1-1; D remains ambiguous. The sequenced sample consisted of blood, either unsorted or a sorted T cell fraction (not recorded which). CDR3 residues: CASSVDGQNTEAFF. In DNA form, the CDR3 reads TGCGCCAGCAGCGTGGACGGCCAGAACACTGAAGCTTTCTTT.